A single sample is the source of the 7 T cell receptor beta chains below, sequenced in a study of shared clonotypes between healthy human individuals. The assay was immunoSEQ multiplex PCR, and TCRdb's table has in-frame clones only and misses some. The repertoire consists of 950,000 to 1,100,000 clones, with more than 75% occurring once and the leading ten covering 0.6% to 0.75%. The sequenced sample was memory CD4+ T cells from PBMCs. Subset given: CD45RA-negative fraction. The source of these receptors is a man aged 18 to 30 in good health. Some clones in this sample may be carry-over from other donors' samples.

The chain couples TRBV6-1 to TRBJ2-2, with TRBD2 matching 15 bases. The CDR3 spans 20 residues. Per germline, CDR1 MNHNS and CDR2 SASEGT. V was pared by 2 bases and J by 3 bases, with 10 bases of the junction left unmatched. The CDR3 DNA reads as TGTGCCAGCAGTGAACCCCGGACTAGCGGGAGGGCCTGGTACACCGGGGAGCTGTTTTTT. Residues: CASSEPRTSGRAWYTGELFF.

The genes are TRBV30 and TRBJ1-2; D might be TRBD1 (6 bases). The CDR3 contains 14 residues. Deletions cut 3 bases from V and 0 bases from J, with 11 bases between. Germline V gene sequence: CDR1 GTSNPN, CDR2 SVGIG (reference sequence). The CDR3 region is CAWRGGLSNYGYTF. The CDR3 nucleotides read TGTGCCTGGAGAGGGGGGCTCTCTAACTATGGCTACACCTTC.

The chain uses TRBV6-6 and TRBJ1-2; 7 bases match TRBD1. With V trimmed by 6 bases and J by 7 bases, 11 bases remained unmatched. CDR3 size: 14 residues. Per germline, CDR1 MNHNY and CDR2 SVGAGI (reference sequence). CDR3 sequence reads: CASRFDRAQVGYTF. CDR3 nucleotides: TGTGCCAGCAGATTCGACAGGGCCCAGGTTGGCTACACCTTC.

This clone was observed a handful of times. This chain links TRBV19 with TRBJ2-5; D is uncertain. Trimming took off 4 bases at V and 5 bases at J, with 11 bases between the two ends. Per germline, CDR1 LNHDA and CDR2 SQIVND (reference sequence). The CDR3 has 13 amino acids. CDR3 in DNA: TGTGCCAGTAGTACCCACGTGGGGGAGACCCAGTACTTC. Amino acids: CASSTHVGETQYF.

This clone was recorded only once. Other nucleotide sequences in the sample specify the same CDR3. CDR3 nucleotides: TGTGCCAGCAGTTTCGGGGGGAGTTATGGCTACACCTTC. Encoded protein: CASSFGGSYGYTF. The chain recombines TRBV28 with TRBJ1-2; D is possibly TRBD1 (5 bases). This CDR3 is built from 13 residues. Germline V gives CDR1 MDHEN, CDR2 SYDVKM. V lost 3 bases and J lost 5, with 10 bases in between.

This chain links TRBV11-2 with TRBJ2-3; D is undetermined. Germline assignment: CDR1 SGHAT and CDR2 FQNNGV. The ends were cut back, 0 bases at V and 1 base at J, with 5 bases in the middle. The CDR3 extends over 14 amino acids. This chain's CDR3 is CASSLDGRTDTQYF. The CDR3 bases are TGTGCCAGCAGCTTAGATGGTCGCACAGATACGCAGTATTTT.

Here the CDR3 DNA reads TGCGCCAGCAGCTTGGCCGGGAGTGCTAACTACGAGCAGTACTTC. Translated, it gives CASSLAGSANYEQYF. The chain combines TRBV5-1 with TRBJ2-7, with a possible D match to TRBD2 (6 bases). CDR3 length equals 15 residues. The V end was cut by 0 bases, the J end by 3 bases, with 13 bases between. Germline V gene lookup returns CDR1 SGHRS and CDR2 YFSETQ.